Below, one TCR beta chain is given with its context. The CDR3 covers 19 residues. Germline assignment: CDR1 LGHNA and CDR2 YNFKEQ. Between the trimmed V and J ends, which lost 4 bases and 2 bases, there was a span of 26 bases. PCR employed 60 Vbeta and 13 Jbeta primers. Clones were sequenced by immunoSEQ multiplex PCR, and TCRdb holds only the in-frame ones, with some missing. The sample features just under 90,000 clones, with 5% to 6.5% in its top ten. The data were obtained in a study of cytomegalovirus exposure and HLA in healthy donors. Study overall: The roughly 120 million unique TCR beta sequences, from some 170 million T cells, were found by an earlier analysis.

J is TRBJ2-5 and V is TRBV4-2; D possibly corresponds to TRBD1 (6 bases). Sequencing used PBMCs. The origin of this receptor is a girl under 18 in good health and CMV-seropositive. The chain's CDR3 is CASSPLSPGGNPIQETQYF. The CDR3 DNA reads TGTGCCAGCAGCCCCCTCTCCCCTGGGGGCAACCCTATTCAAGAGACCCAGTACTTC.